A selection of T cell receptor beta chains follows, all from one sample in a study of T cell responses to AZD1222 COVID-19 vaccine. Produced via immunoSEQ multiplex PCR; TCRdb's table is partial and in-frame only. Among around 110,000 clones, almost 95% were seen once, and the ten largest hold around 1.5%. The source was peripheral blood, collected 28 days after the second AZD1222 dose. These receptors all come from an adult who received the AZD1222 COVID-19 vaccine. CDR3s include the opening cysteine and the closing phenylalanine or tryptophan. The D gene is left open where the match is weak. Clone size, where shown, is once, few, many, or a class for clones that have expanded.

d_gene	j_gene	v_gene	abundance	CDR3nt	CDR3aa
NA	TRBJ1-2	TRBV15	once	TGTGCCACCAGCGACCAATCGGGGATCTATGGCTACACCTTC	CATSDQSGIYGYTF
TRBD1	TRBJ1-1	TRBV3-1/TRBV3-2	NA	TGTGCCAGCAGCCATGAGGGACAGGGGACTGAAGCTTTCTTT	CASSHEGQGTEAFF
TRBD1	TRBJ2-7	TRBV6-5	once	TGTGCCACCAACCCTTCCCGGGACAGGGCCTACGAGCAGTACTTC	CATNPSRDRAYEQYF
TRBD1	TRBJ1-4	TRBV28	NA	TGTGCCAGCAGTCCCTCGACAGGGGGGGTCGAAAAACTGTTTTTT	CASSPSTGGVEKLFF
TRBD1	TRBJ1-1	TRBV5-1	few	TGCGCCAGCAGCTCCACAGGGGGCACTGAAGCTTTCTTT	CASSSTGGTEAFF
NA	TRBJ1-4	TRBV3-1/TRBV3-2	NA	TGTGCCAGCAGCCAAGACTACAGGGAGGCGGAAAAACTGTTTTTT	CASSQDYREAEKLFF
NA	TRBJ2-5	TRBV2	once	TGTGCCAGCAGTCCGGGCTGGGAGACCCAGTACTTC	CASSPGWETQYF
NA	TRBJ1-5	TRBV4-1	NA	TGCGCCAGCAGCCAAGATGGTCCGGGGTCAGGCAATCAGCCCCAGCATTTT	CASSQDGPGSGNQPQHF
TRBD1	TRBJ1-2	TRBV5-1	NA	TGCGCCAGCAGCTTGAAGACAGGGGCCTATGGCTACACCTTC	CASSLKTGAYGYTF
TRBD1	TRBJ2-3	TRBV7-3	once	TGTGCCAGCAGCTTAGGGTCAGGGGGCATGGATACGCAGTATTTT	CASSLGSGGMDTQYF
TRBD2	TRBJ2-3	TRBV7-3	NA	TGTGCCAGCAGCTTACGAGGGGCTAGCGGGAGCGGGGTCACAGATACGCAGTATTTT	CASSLRGASGSGVTDTQYF
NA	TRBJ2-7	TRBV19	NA	TGTGCCAGTAGTATAGAGTATCGGGGCCCCTACGAGCAGTACTTC	CASSIEYRGPYEQYF
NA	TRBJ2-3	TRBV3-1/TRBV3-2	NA	TGTGCCAGCAGCCGACTGAGGTCTGGAGATACGCAGTATTTT	CASSRLRSGDTQYF
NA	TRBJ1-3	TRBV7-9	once	TGTGCCAGCAGCTTAGGTGTGGGAGATGGAAACACCATATATTTT	CASSLGVGDGNTIYF
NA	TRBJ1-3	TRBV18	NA	TGTGCCAGCTCACCATCGGTCCCGGACTCTGGAAACACCATATATTTT	CASSPSVPDSGNTIYF
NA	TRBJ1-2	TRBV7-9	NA	TGTGCCAGCAGCTTTTTCGAGAGCTTTGAGGGGCCTGGCTACACCTTC	CASSFFESFEGPGYTF
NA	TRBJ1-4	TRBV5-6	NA	TGTGCCAGCAGCTTGGCGGGGGCTAGAGAAAAACTGTTTTTT	CASSLAGAREKLFF
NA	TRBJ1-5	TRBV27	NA	TGTGCCAGCAGTTTATCCCCCAGGGGTGGCAATCAGCCCCAGCATTTT	CASSLSPRGGNQPQHF
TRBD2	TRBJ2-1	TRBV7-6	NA	TGTGCCAGCAGCCTTGGACTAGCGGGAGACAATGAGCAGTTCTTC	CASSLGLAGDNEQFF
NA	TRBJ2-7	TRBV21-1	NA	TGTGCCAGCAACCCGGGGGGGAGACAAGCCGCCTACGAGCAGTACTTC	CASNPGGRQAAYEQYF
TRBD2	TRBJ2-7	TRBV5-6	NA	TGTGCCAGCAGCTTGGGCGGGAGCTTCGGGAAGCAGTACTTC	CASSLGGSFGKQYF
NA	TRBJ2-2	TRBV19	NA	TGTGCCAGTAGGAGCGGAGGAGATACCGGGGAGCTGTTTTTT	CASRSGGDTGELFF